The entry below describes one TCR beta chain. Its antigen specificity is not known. The sample holds no much larger clone one base away, and base qualities are not on file. This specimen belongs to a study of cytomegalovirus exposure and HLA in healthy donors (dated by TCRdb to 2015 to 2018). Turning to the overall study: An earlier analysis of 550 to 700 of the donors reported 250 to 350 Gb of sequence data and some 120 million unique TCR beta sequences from about 179 million T cells. HLA typing covered class I and class II loci at four-digit resolution. Among over 350 genotyped donors of the cohort, an average of approximately 240,000 unique TCR beta nucleotide sequences were sequenced per donor, roughly 20% of them non-productive. Typing coverage differed by locus: A, B, C, DRB1 and DQB1 were typed in about 620-630 donors, DQA1 in roughly 510, DPA1 in around 610, and DPB1 in 400 to 490. A separate validation cohort of roughly 130 different subjects was used in addition to the approximately 640-subject first cohort. Of the approximately 400 genotyped donors, over 65% fell in the genetic ancestry cluster associated with self-reported Caucasian donors. An early release covering roughly 640 HLA-typed donors comprised 250 to 350 gigabases of sequencing data and tens of millions of unique TCR sequences. Rather than drawing on any new phenotypic data, the later analysis identified candidate immune exposures from TCR beta sequences and the way those sequences occurred across donors. A later genetic analysis used genome-wide SNP genotypes for about 55% of the 666 donors, treating that subset as a discovery cohort. Using immunosequencing, the study profiled T cell repertoires from 666 subjects and related those repertoires to cytomegalovirus serostatus. Donor age, sex, ethnicity and CMV serostatus were collected together with the repertoire data. Every discovery cohort repertoire had been produced on one sequencing platform. A later analysis re-examined previously published TCR beta repertoires from more than 600 donors and added high-resolution HLA genotyping to investigate patterns of TCR occurrence. The aim of the study was to test whether cataloging public T cell receptors could identify signatures of past pathogen exposure. High-throughput TCR immunosequencing, statistical association of individual TCRs with disease status, and machine learning were combined to predict cytomegalovirus infection status. To decide whether each TCR beta V gene segment behaved as functional or pseudogenic, an earlier analysis of some 570 of the donors relied on high-throughput TCR beta sequencing. A few DR-DQ haplotypes were treated as single units for association and clustering because of strong linkage in the cohort.

Overall study results and their limits: A further reported finding was that TCR beta sequences accurately predicted the HLA-A and HLA-B alleles for most subjects in the first cohort. Three of the identified cytomegalovirus-associated TCR beta chains were confirmed in vitro to be specific for cytomegalovirus antigens. An earlier analysis of approximately 600 of the donors showed that most TCR beta V segments appeared in productive rearrangements either about 90% or about 30% of the time, which broadly matched IMGT annotations. Because HLA typing was missing for some donors at each locus, association tests included only the typed subset. Some IMGT-functional V segments, including TRBV6-2 and TRBV6-3, could not be told apart with the 87-base-pair reads, so those segments were excluded. A later genetic analysis reported fewer N-insertions in productive TCRs among donors in an Asian-associated ancestry cluster than the approximately 670-donor mean. Specific HLA alleles were associated with 15,000 to 20,000 TCR beta sequences at a false discovery rate of 0.05 in a later analysis. Linkage disequilibrium might explain the correlated functional status among segregating V segments, but an unknown experimental factor could not be ruled out. In a later analysis, several top co-occurrence clusters were reported to appear linked to parvovirus B19, influenza, CMV and Epstein-Barr virus. A later analysis found that TCR association rates varied across HLA loci, with DRB1 alleles showing the most associated TCRs and HLA-C alleles the fewest. In a later analysis, most CMV-associated TCR beta chains were found to appear HLA-restricted, with HLA associations seemingly driven largely by CMV exposure. In a later analysis, HLA-associated TCR beta chains were found to be more clonally expanded and to have lower generation probabilities than equally common non-associated chains. In a later genetic analysis, a missense DCLRE1C variant was associated with V-gene and J-gene trimming of TCR beta chains, and the association was replicated in an independent cohort. Most TCR sequences were seen in very few donors, while some public TCRs were found in many individuals. It was suggested by the authors that the approach could potentially be generalized to other disease states and immunological phenotypes. Immune exposure information for the cohort was limited to CMV serostatus. When HLA alleles, especially DR and DQ, strongly co-occurred, TCR associations were difficult to assign to individual alleles. Presence/absence analyses assumed roughly uniform sequencing depth across donors, an assumption that may not hold. The cohort was sequenced for TCR beta chains only, and without alpha or paired-chain data the features that could be detected were limited. The study listed around 160 TCR beta chains as associated with cytomegalovirus. In both the original and validation cohorts, the classifier was reported to diagnose cytomegalovirus status with high specificity and sensitivity. The sequencing pipeline was judged likely to have produced a cluster of highly shared sequence variants as a technical artifact. The earlier analysis of 450 to 700 of the donors excluded over 15 rarely observed V segments, including chromosome 9 orphons, because counts were too low.

The cohort was made up of approximately 670 healthy bone marrow donors. Cohort members were all nominally healthy when sampled, although unrecorded immune exposures were likely present. The donor tested CMV seropositive and was one of the 289 seropositive cohort members. Each donor provided a peripheral blood sample, and peripheral blood mononuclear cells were used for TCR beta sequencing. Genomic DNA was extracted from the blood cell samples with the Qiagen DNeasy Blood Extraction Kit. CDR1 and CDR2, per the germline V gene, are SGHVS and FQNEAQ. The CDR3, cysteine through phenylalanine, is 15 amino acids long. The only DNA kept is the CDR3, 45 bases in frame from the first base. V is reduced by 2 bases and J by 3 bases, leaving a spacing of 10 bases between them. The method behind the library was the immunoSEQ multiplex PCR assay. For the multiplex PCR, a mixture combining 60 forward primers for TCR Vbeta segments and 13 reverse primers for TCR Jbeta segments was used. A multiplex PCR assay on genomic DNA amplified the CDR3 region of rearranged TCR beta genes. On the Illumina HiSeq System, the amplified TCR beta libraries were sequenced as 87-base-pair reads. For the original study's pipeline: A later analysis counted tens of millions of unique TCR beta chains across the 666 repertoires, and 10 million to 11 million of these chains were shared by at least two donors. Raw reads were error-corrected and collapsed into unique sequences by a nearest-neighbor algorithm in which closely related sequences were merged to remove PCR and sequencing errors. Alignment of CDR3 sequences to IMGT reference sequences was used to assign V, D and J gene segments. Each retained sequence needed at least a six-nucleotide match to both a V gene segment and a J gene segment. A rearrangement counted as productive if the CDR3 had no stop codons and remained in frame with V and J, and every other rearrangement counted as non-productive. CDR3 was defined by IMGT convention, running from the second conserved V-encoded cysteine to the conserved J-encoded phenylalanine. The earlier analysis of about 530 of the donors excluded any sequence lacking an unambiguous match to a single V gene segment. In an earlier analysis of 587 of the donors, V segments were called functional above 56.7% productive rearrangements and were called segregating when the between-donor standard deviation exceeded 5%. A statistical classification framework was developed to diagnose cytomegalovirus status using the catalog of TCR beta chain sequences. V and J gene assignment, in a later analysis, came from comparing TCR nucleotide sequences with IMGT/GENE-DB human TR gene sequences. Using the TCRdist pipeline, a later analysis assigned CDR3 sequences along with most-parsimonious VDJ recombination scenarios. In a later analysis, each TCR beta chain was defined by its CDR3 amino acid sequence together with its V-gene family, and reads without a unique V-gene family were excluded. In a later analysis, approximately 640 highly shared, low-generation-probability nucleotide sequences were removed to address suspected cross-contamination and a sequencing artifact. In a later analysis, a clonal expansion index was calculated for each public chain from normalized within-repertoire ranks of inferred template counts. Generation probabilities in a later analysis came from a VDJ recombination model fitted to out-of-frame rearrangements, and those results were checked against IGoR. A later analysis scored TCR-TCR, TCR-HLA and TCR-CMV co-occurrence with hypergeometric tests, applying a repertoire-size bias correction to TCR pairs. A later analysis estimated false discovery rates by permuting HLA or CMV assignments 20 times. In a later analysis, co-occurring TCRs were grouped using DBSCAN, and TCRdist sequence similarity was added for clustering within HLA-allele-positive subsets. For co-occurrence clustering, repertoires with fewer than 30,000 or more than 120,000 public chains were excluded, along with roughly five repertoires with anomalous nucleotide sharing. In TCRdb, the immuneACCESS table is reduced to in-frame sequences with V and J assigned. These tables do not hold every clone; where another copy was compared, an unresolved V gene accounts for under half, and the others remain unexplained. V and J calls and clone size are those listed in that table; D and trimming were worked out from the DNA. In all, the sample holds 150,000 to 170,000 clones, and 80% of those were seen once. The top ten clonotypes cover around 5.6% of the sample.

This chain is built from TRBV7-8 and TRBJ2-2; the D gene is perhaps TRBD2, from 5 matching bases. Material for sequencing was PBMCs. This TCR was recovered from a woman aged 40 to 50 in good health and CMV-seropositive. The encoded CDR3 is CASSLLLVDTGELFF. The nucleotide sequence reads as follows: TGTGCCAGCAGCTTACTACTAGTGGACACCGGGGAGCTGTTTTTT.